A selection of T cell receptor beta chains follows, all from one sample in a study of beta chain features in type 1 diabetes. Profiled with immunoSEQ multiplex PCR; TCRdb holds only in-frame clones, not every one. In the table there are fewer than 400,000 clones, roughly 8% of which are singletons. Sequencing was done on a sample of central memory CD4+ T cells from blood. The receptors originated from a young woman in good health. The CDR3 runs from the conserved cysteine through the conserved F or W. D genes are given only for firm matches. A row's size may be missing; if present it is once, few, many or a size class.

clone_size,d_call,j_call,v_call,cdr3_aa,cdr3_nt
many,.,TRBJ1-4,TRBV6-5,CASSDGSNEKLFF,TGTGCCAGCAGCGACGGATCTAATGAAAAACTGTTTTTT
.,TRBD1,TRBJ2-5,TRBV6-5,CASSLYRGETQYF,TGTGCCAGCAGTTTATACAGGGGGGAGACCCAGTACTTC
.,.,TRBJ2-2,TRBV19,CASSMVAPFTGELFF,TGTGCCAGTAGTATGGTCGCTCCGTTCACCGGGGAGCTGTTTTTT
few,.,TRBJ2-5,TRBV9,CASSVGGSRETQYF,TGTGCCAGCAGCGTAGGAGGATCGCGAGAGACCCAGTACTTC
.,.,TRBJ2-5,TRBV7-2,CASSFSLAGQETQYF,TGTGCCAGCAGCTTCTCATTGGCAGGCCAAGAGACCCAGTACTTC
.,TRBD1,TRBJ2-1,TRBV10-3,CAISPTAGQGYNEQFF,TGTGCCATCAGTCCTACCGCGGGACAGGGGTACAATGAGCAGTTCTTC
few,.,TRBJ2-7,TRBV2,CASSELQGTYYEQYF,TGTGCCAGCAGTGAACTCCAGGGGACCTACTACGAGCAGTACTTC
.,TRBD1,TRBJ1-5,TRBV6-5,CASSLTGTGDQPQHF,TGTGCCAGCAGTTTAACCGGGACAGGGGATCAGCCCCAGCATTTT
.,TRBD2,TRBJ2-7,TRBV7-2,CASSPSGWGYEQYF,TGTGCCAGCAGCCCTAGCGGGTGGGGCTACGAGCAGTACTTC
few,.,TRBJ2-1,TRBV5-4,CASSLVLGSGSNEQFF,TGTGCCAGCAGCTTGGTATTGGGTAGCGGATCCAATGAGCAGTTCTTC
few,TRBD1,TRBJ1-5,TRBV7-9,CASSLVATGPNQPQHF,TGTGCCAGCAGCTTAGTGGCGACAGGGCCCAATCAGCCCCAGCATTTT
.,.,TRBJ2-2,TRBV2,CASSTQGGGELFF,TGTGCCAGCAGTACACAGGGTGGAGGGGAGCTGTTTTTT
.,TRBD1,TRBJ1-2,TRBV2,CASNSDRDYGYTF,TGTGCCAGCAATTCGGACAGGGACTATGGCTACACCTTC
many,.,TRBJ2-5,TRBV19,CASSTGETQYF,TGTGCCAGTAGTACTGGGGAGACCCAGTACTTC
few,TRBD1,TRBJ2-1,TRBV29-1,CSVGTGGNEQFF,TGCAGCGTTGGGACAGGGGGCAATGAGCAGTTCTTC
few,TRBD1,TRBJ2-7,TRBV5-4,CASSLAGTGSSEQYF,TGTGCCAGCAGCTTGGCCGGGACAGGGTCCAGCGAGCAGTACTTC
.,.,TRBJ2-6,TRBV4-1,CASTVVTGNSGANVLTF,TGCGCCAGCACAGTAGTAACTGGCAACTCTGGGGCCAACGTCCTGACTTTC
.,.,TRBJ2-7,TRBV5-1,CASQRGISSYEQYF,TGCGCCAGCCAGAGGGGTATAAGCTCCTACGAGCAGTACTTC
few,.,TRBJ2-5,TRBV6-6,CASRNRGTVTRETQYF,TGTGCCAGCCGAAATCGGGGGACGGTGACCAGGGAGACCCAGTACTTC
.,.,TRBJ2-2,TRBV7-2,CASSGTFTGELFF,TGTGCCAGCAGCGGGACGTTCACCGGGGAGCTGTTTTTT